These T cell receptor beta chains were read from a single sample in a study of CD8+CD57+ T cells in acquired aplastic anemia. TCRdb passed the reads through MiXCR, listing each CDR3 protein once. The sample includes about 160,000 distinct CDR3 sequences, less than 50% of them seen just once. The sequenced sample was sorted CD4+, CD8+, or CD8+CD57+ T cells (not recorded which) from PBMCs. The receptors were gathered from a human donor with aplastic anemia. CDR3s include the opening cysteine and the closing phenylalanine or tryptophan. The D gene is left open where the match is weak. Clone sizes are given selectively: once, few, many, or a class where the clone is expanded.

clone size,D gene,V gene,J gene,CDR3 protein,CDR3 DNA
many,.,TRBV20-1,TRBJ1-1,CSARMTGNTEAFF,TGCAGTGCTAGAATGACAGGGAACACTGAAGCTTTCTTT
few,.,TRBV24-1,TRBJ2-7,CATSESEHEQYF,TGTGCCACTAGTGAGTCCGAGCACGAGCAGTACTTC
.,.,TRBV7-9,TRBJ1-6,CASSVGSDSPLHF,TGTGCCAGCAGCGTAGGCAGCGACTCACCCCTCCACTTT
.,.,TRBV30,TRBJ2-1,CAWSDNSYNEQFF,TGTGCCTGGAGTGATAATAGCTACAATGAGCAGTTCTTC
.,.,TRBV7-7,TRBJ2-5,CASSPGERGTQYF,TGTGCTAGCAGCCCCGGGGAGAGGGGGACCCAGTACTTC
many,.,TRBV7-6,TRBJ2-7,CASSLVTGDEQYF,TGTGCCAGCAGCTTAGTGACCGGGGATGAGCAGTACTTC
many,.,TRBV7-8,TRBJ1-1,CASSPPRRLRNMNTEAFF,TGTGCCAGCAGCCCCCCCCGCAGGCTTAGAAATATGAACACTGAAGCTTTCTTT
.,TRBD2,TRBV20-1,TRBJ2-3,CSASTSGARDTQYF,TGCAGTGCTAGCACTAGCGGGGCTAGAGATACGCAGTATTTT
.,TRBD2,TRBV7-9,TRBJ2-3,CASSLEDGTRVVYF,TGTGCCAGCAGCTTAGAGGACGGGACTAGAGTAGTGTATTTT
many,TRBD2,TRBV9,TRBJ2-1,CASSVGLDYNEQFF,TGTGCCAGCAGCGTGGGACTAGACTACAATGAGCAGTTCTTC
.,.,TRBV2,TRBJ1-4,CASSEALQGLGTNEKLFF,TGTGCCAGCAGTGAAGCGCTTCAGGGACTCGGAACTAATGAAAAACTGTTTTTT
once,.,TRBV7-3,TRBJ1-1,CASGVRMNTEAFF,TGTGCCAGCGGTGTCAGGATGAACACTGAAGCTTTCTTT
many,TRBD2,TRBV30,TRBJ2-5,CAWTRTSGIQETQYF,TGTGCCTGGACCCGGACTAGCGGGATACAAGAGACCCAGTACTTC
.,.,TRBV27,TRBJ2-5,CASSHPGRQETQYF,TGTGCCAGCAGTCATCCGGGACGCCAAGAGACCCAGTACTTC
many,.,TRBV7-9,TRBJ1-2,CASSRRGSGYGYTF,TGTGCCAGCAGCCGTAGGGGGTCTGGATATGGCTACACCTTC
.,.,TRBV12-3/TRBV12-4,TRBJ2-7,CASRQDLSPPYEQYF,TGTGCCAGCAGGCAGGACTTATCCCCCCCCTACGAGCAGTACTTC
many,.,TRBV15,TRBJ2-5,CATSRDRAETQYF,TGTGCCACCAGCAGAGACCGAGCGGAGACCCAGTACTTC
few,TRBD2,TRBV24-1,TRBJ2-1,CATSDLSPGLAGGGDEQFF,TGTGCCACCAGTGATTTGAGTCCCGGACTAGCGGGAGGGGGGGATGAGCAGTTCTTC
.,.,TRBV10-3,TRBJ1-3,CAISEYSITSGNTIYF,TGTGCCATCAGTGAGTACAGCATAACCTCTGGAAACACCATATATTTT
many,.,TRBV28,TRBJ2-7,CASSRTSYEQYF,TGTGCCAGCAGCCGAACGTCGTACGAGCAGTACTTC
.,.,TRBV27,TRBJ2-1,CASSDLTGVLQFF,TGTGCCAGCAGTGACCTGACTGGGGTGTTACAGTTCTTC
.,.,TRBV7-8,TRBJ2-1,CASSLAGSSVEQFF,TGTGCCAGCAGCTTAGCAGGGAGTTCGGTCGAGCAGTTCTTC
few,TRBD1,TRBV24-1,TRBJ1-2,CATSDSVGTALGYTF,TGTGCCACCAGTGATTCTGTTGGGACAGCTTTAGGCTACACCTTC
few,.,TRBV7-9,TRBJ2-7,CASSPDKYEQYF,TGTGCCAGCAGCCCCGACAAGTACGAGCAGTACTTC
.,.,TRBV19,TRBJ2-7,CASSISHSYEQYF,TGTGCCAGTAGTATTTCCCACTCCTACGAGCAGTACTTC
few,.,TRBV6-1,TRBJ2-3,CASSEGQTDTQYF,TGTGCCAGCAGTGAAGGTCAGACAGATACGCAGTATTTT
.,.,TRBV25-1,TRBJ2-7,CASSDQGTGTAAYEQYF,TGTGCCAGCAGTGACCAAGGGACCGGGACGGCGGCCTACGAGCAGTACTTC